Shown below are 14 T cell receptor beta chains from a single sample sequenced in a study of cytomegalovirus exposure and HLA in healthy donors (dated by TCRdb to about 2017). To prepare the library, the immunoSEQ multiplex PCR assay was applied. The multiplex PCR relied on a mix of 60 forward primers for TCR Vbeta segments and 13 reverse primers for TCR Jbeta segments. TCRdb retrieved this table from immuneACCESS and kept in-frame rearrangements only. Not all clones are present; in checked studies, unresolved V genes account for under half, and no reason is known for the remainder. The sample table holds about 160,000 clones, of which 79% were seen once. 2% to 2.5% of the sample comes from the top ten. Sequenced: PBMCs. These receptors all come from a man in his forties in good health and CMV-seronegative.

The gene calls are TRBV18 and TRBJ2-1; TRBD1 might be the D (6 bases). This CDR3 spans 15 amino acids. Germline CDR1 and CDR2: KGHSH and LQKENI. V was trimmed by 5 bases and J by 4 bases, leaving 15 bases between them. CDR3 in DNA: TGTGCCAGCTCAATGACAGGAGGTTTTTACAATGAGCAGTTCTTC. It specifies CASSMTGGFYNEQFF.

The V gene is TRBV4-3, the J gene TRBJ1-1; no clear D gene. Germline-derived CDR1 and CDR2 are LGHNA and YSLEER. The germline V and J ends were trimmed by 4 bases and 0 bases, with 18 bases remaining between them. The CDR3 is 17 residues long. CDR3 loop: CASSLGLAGSLNTEAFF. The DNA of the CDR3 is TGCGCCAGCAGCCTAGGACTGGCAGGCTCTCTGAACACTGAAGCTTTCTTT.

This clone was recorded only once. The chain links TRBV5-8 to TRBJ2-1; possibly TRBD2 for D (6 bases). Germline values: CDR1 SGHTS, CDR2 YDEGEE. The V and J ends lost 0 bases and 10 bases respectively, with 11 bases between them. The CDR3 contains 13 residues. DNA for the CDR3: TGTGCCAGCAGCTTGGCCGGGAGTGGAGAGCAGTTCTTC. Encoded protein: CASSLAGSGEQFF.

The rearrangement joins TRBV7-9 to TRBJ1-1; D ambiguous. From germline, CDR1 is SEHNR and CDR2 FQNEAQ (reference sequence). Between the trimmed V and J ends, which lost 1 base and 5 bases, there was a span of 11 bases. This CDR3 comprises 14 residues. CDR3 residues: CASSLVEIETEAFF. The DNA of the CDR3 is TGTGCCAGCAGCTTAGTGGAGATAGAGACTGAAGCTTTCTTT. Combining the CDR3 with reference TRBV7-9 and TRBJ1-1 gives the whole variable domain DTGVSQNPRHKITKRGQNVTFRCDPISEHNRLYWYRQTLGQGPEFLTYFQNEAQLEKSRLLSDRFSAERPKGSFSTLEIQRTEQGDSAMYLCASSLVEIETEAFFGQGTRLTVV.

The chain joins TRBV7-9 to TRBJ2-1, with D possibly TRBD1 on 6 matching bases. CDR3 length: 12 amino acids. Germline V gives CDR1 SEHNR, CDR2 FQNEAQ (reference sequence). V lost 3 bases and J lost 10, with 10 bases in between. CDR3 bases: TGTGCCAGCAGCTTTACCGACAGGGAGCAGTTCTTC. Encoded protein: CASSFTDREQFF.

The rearrangement uses TRBV7-9 and TRBJ2-5; D is unclear. Trimming pared 3 bases from V and 9 bases from J, leaving 5 bases between. The CDR3 has 10 amino acids. Germline-derived CDR1 and CDR2 are SEHNR and FQNEAQ (reference sequence). The CDR3 DNA follows: TGTGCCAGCAGCTTTGAGGCCCAGTACTTC. This sequence encodes CASSFEAQYF.

This clone was found a few times. J is TRBJ2-1 and V is TRBV5-6, with D perhaps matching TRBD2 (6 bases). Germline V gene sequence: CDR1 SGHDT, CDR2 YYEEEE. With 0 bases removed from V and 7 bases from J, the gap between germline ends came to 14 bases. The CDR3 runs to 15 residues. The CDR3 coding sequence is TGTGCCAGCAGCTTGGCCCGGGGGACCGTAAATGAGCAGTTCTTC. Its protein is CASSLARGTVNEQFF.

In its sample, this clone was seen a few times. The chain links TRBV19 to TRBJ2-1, with TRBD1 identical over 9 bases. Germline CDR1 reads LNHDA; CDR2 reads SQIVND (reference sequence). The CDR3 has 15 residues. Trimming removed 9 bases from V and 8 bases from J; junction bases left unmatched: 14. CDR3 loop: CASQLKDRGLDEQFF. The DNA for the CDR3 is TGTGCCAGCCAGCTCAAGGACAGGGGTTTAGATGAGCAGTTCTTC.

The chain carries TRBV5-4 and TRBJ1-4, with TRBD1 as a possible D gene (5 bases). The CDR3 runs to 14 residues. The V gene lost 1 base and the J gene lost 4 bases, with 8 bases spanning the gap. The germline CDR1 and CDR2 sequences are SGHNT and YYREEE (reference sequence). The CDR3 nucleotides read TGTGCCAGCAGCTTGAAGACAGATAATGAAAAACTGTTTTTT. It is translated as CASSLKTDNEKLFF. The full variable domain, in which reference TRBV5-4 and TRBJ1-4 provide the parts outside the CDR3, is ETGVTQSPTHLIKTRGQQVTLRCSSQSGHNTVSWYQQALGQGPQFIFQYYREEENGRGNFPPRFSGLQFPNYSSELNVNALELDDSALYLCASSLKTDNEKLFFGSGTQLSVL.

In its sample, this clone was seen once. J is TRBJ2-7 and V is TRBV5-1; 8 bases are shared with TRBD1. Trimming took 0 bases from V and 4 from J; bases not matched to a gene: 0. CDR1 is SGHRS, CDR2 YFSETQ, per germline. CDR3 length equals 13 residues. Here the CDR3 reads CASSLGTGYEQYF. CDR3 nucleotide sequence: TGCGCCAGCAGCTTGGGGACAGGGTACGAGCAGTACTTC.

Points on this clone: Mismatch with germline at one junction end may stem from a read error. V and J are TRBV5-5 and TRBJ2-4; 12 bases align to TRBD2. CDR3 length equals 13 residues. Germline lookup yields CDR1 SGHKS and CDR2 YYEKEE (reference sequence). The CDR3 protein is CASTLAGGNSQYF. The CDR3 DNA is TGTGCCAGCACACTAGCGGGGGGAAACAGTCAGTACTTC.

In this sample, this clone turned up a few times. The chain has TRBV28 and TRBJ2-7; D gene uncertain. Germline-derived CDR1 and CDR2 are MDHEN and SYDVKM. V lost 8 bases to trimming and J lost 8 bases, with 7 bases between them. This CDR3 comprises 9 residues. Here the CDR3 reads CASGSKQYF. The CDR3 region has the DNA TGTGCCAGCGGCTCCAAGCAGTACTTC.

The chain recombines TRBV7-2 with TRBJ2-2; TRBD2 aligns across 14 bases. The CDR3 spans 18 residues. In germline, CDR1 is SGHTA, CDR2 FQGNSA. With V trimmed by 5 bases and J by 5 bases, 10 bases remained unmatched. The CDR3 region has the DNA TGTGCCAGCAGCCCAGGACTAGCGGGGGGCTGGGGGACCGGGGAGCTGTTTTTT. Protein product: CASSPGLAGGWGTGELFF.

Comments on this clone: Mismatch with germline at one junction end may stem from a read error. The chain joins TRBV7-8 to TRBJ2-4; TRBD1 matches at 7 bases. The CDR3 is 12 amino acids. Germline CDR1 SGHVS, CDR2 FQNEAQ. The DNA of the CDR3 is TGTGCCAGCAGCTCCAGGGGGAACAGTCAGTACTTC. This gives the protein CASSSRGNSQYF.